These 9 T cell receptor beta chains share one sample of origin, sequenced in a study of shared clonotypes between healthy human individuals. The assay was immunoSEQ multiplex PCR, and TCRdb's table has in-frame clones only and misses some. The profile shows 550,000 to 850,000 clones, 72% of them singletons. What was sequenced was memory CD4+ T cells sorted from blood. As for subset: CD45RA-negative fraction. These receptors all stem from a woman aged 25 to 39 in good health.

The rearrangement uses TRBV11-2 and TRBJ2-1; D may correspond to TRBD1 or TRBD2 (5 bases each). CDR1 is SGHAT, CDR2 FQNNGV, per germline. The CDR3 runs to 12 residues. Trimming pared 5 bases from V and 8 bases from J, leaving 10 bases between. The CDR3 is CASSPGRHEQFF. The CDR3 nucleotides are TGTGCCAGCAGCCCGGGACGACATGAGCAGTTCTTC.

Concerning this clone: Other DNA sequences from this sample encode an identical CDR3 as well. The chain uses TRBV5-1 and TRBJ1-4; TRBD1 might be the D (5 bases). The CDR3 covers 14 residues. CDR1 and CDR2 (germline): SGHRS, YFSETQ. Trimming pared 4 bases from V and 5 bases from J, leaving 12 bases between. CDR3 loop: CASSLSGTNEKLFF. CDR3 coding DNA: TGCGCCAGCAGCCTCTCAGGGACCAATGAAAAACTGTTTTTT. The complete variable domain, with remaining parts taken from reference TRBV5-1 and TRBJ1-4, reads KAGVTQTPRYLIKTRGQQVTLSCSPISGHRSVSWYQQTPGQGLQFLFEYFSETQRNKGNFPGRFSGRQFSNSRSEMNVSTLELGDSALYLCASSLSGTNEKLFFGSGTQLSVL.

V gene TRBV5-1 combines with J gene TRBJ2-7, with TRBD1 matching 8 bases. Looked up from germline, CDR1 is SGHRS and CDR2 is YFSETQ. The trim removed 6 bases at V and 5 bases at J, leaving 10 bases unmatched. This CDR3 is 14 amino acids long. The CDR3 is CASTSDRVFDEQYF. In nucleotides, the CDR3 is TGCGCCAGCACATCGGACAGGGTCTTCGACGAGCAGTACTTC.

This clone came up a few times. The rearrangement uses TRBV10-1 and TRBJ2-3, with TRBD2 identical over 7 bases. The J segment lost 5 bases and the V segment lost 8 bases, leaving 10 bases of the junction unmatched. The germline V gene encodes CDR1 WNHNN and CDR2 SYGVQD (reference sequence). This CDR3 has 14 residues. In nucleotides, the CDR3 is TGCGCCAGCTCTCGGGACTACCCAGAAGATACGCAGTATTTT. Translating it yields CASSRDYPEDTQYF.

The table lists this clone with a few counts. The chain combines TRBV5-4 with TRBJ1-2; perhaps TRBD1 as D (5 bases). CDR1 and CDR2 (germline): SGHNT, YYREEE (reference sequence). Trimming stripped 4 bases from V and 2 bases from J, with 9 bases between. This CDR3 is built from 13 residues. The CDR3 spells CASSGDGNYGYTF. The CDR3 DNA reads TGTGCCAGCAGCGGGGACGGGAACTATGGCTACACCTTC.

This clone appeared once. Here the CDR3 DNA reads TGCGCCAGCAAGGTAGCGGGATCGGACAATGAGCAGTTCTTC. The encoded protein is CASKVAGSDNEQFF. The V and J genes are TRBV10-2 and TRBJ2-1, with TRBD2 matching 8 bases. Germline CDR1 and CDR2: WSHSY and SAAADI. CDR3 size: 14 residues. V dropped 7 bases and J dropped 5; count of bases not matched to a gene: 7.

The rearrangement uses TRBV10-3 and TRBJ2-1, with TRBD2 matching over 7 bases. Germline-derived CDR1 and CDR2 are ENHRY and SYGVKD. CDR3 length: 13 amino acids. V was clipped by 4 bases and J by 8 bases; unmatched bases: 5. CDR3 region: CAISGRLADEQFF. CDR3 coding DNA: TGTGCCATCAGTGGTAGACTAGCCGATGAGCAGTTCTTC.

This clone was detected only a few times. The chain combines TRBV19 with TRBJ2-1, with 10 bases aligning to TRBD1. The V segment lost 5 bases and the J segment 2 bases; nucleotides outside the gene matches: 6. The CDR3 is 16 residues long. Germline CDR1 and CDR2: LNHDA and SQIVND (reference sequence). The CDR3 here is CASSPGTGVAYNEQFF. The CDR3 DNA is TGTGCCAGTAGTCCCGGGACAGGGGTAGCCTACAATGAGCAGTTCTTC.

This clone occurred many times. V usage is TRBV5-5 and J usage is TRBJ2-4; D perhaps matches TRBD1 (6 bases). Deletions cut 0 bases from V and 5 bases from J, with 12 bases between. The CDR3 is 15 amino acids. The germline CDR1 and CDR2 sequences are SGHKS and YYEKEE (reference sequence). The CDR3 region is CASSLGTVLQNIQYF. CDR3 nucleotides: TGTGCCAGCAGCTTGGGGACAGTACTCCAAAACATTCAGTACTTC.